This TCR beta chain stems from a study of blood T cell repertoires in COVID-19. Study information: The United States, Italy and Spain supplied acute and convalescent COVID-19 samples. T cells, B-cell-depleted T cells, or PBMCs supplied cDNA or gDNA.

Germline V gene data show CDR1 as ENHRY and CDR2 as SYGVKD. The V gene end was trimmed by 4 bases and the J gene end by 2 bases; junction bases not matched to a gene: 11. The CDR3 has 16 residues. Original analysis: Reference gene primer amplification in the assay estimated nucleated cell counts. Assay: immunoSEQ multiplex PCR; the TCRdb copy retains only in-frame clones and omits some. That table gives V, J and clone size, and the DNA gave D and trimming. The sample yields just under 65,000 clones, about 82% seen once. The V and J genes are TRBV10-3 and TRBJ2-7, with 7 positions matching TRBD1. Sequencing was performed on peripheral blood. The sequence derives from a human donor in a cohort sampled during active COVID-19. CDR3 bases: TGTGCCATCAGTGGCGATGAGGGACAGATAACCTACGAGCAGTACTTC. This translates into CAISGDEGQITYEQYF.